The source of this T cell receptor beta chain is a study of identical twins. Trimming cost V 5 bases and J 4 bases, with 12 bases left between them. CDR1 is SEHNR and CDR2 is FQNEAQ in the germline V gene (reference sequence). This CDR3 is 14 amino acids long. This clonotype was observed at least ten times. Its antigen is undetermined. General observations from the study: Models, which agreed with sharing between unrelated individuals, nonetheless underestimated the out-of-frame TCR alpha sharing seen in monozygotic twins.

TCRdb fed the 5' RACE reads into MiXCR, producing one record per CDR3 protein. The sample shows around 340,000 distinct CDR3 sequences, roughly 9% of them seen only once. The rearrangement joins TRBV7-9 to TRBJ1-5; D not resolved. This sequence was found in a woman between 45 and 65 years old in good health. Sequences were obtained from naive T cells sorted from blood. CDR3 in DNA: TGTGCCAGCAGCGGCAGCCACCCGAATCAGCCCCAGCATTTT. Protein sequence: CASSGSHPNQPQHF.